The 11 T cell receptor beta chains listed next were all sequenced from one sample in a study of regulatory T cells in long-lasting Graves disease. iRepertoire HTBI primers and Arm-PCR of CDR3 regions built TCR beta libraries. TCRdb passed the multiplex PCR reads through MiXCR, listing each CDR3 protein once. This sample yields roughly 530,000 distinct CDR3 sequences, of which roughly a sixth are seen a single time; 20% to 25% belongs to the top ten. The time point denotes: newly diagnosed GD, antithyroid drugs for less than 3 months. The TCR library was prepared using RNA isolated from PBMCs. The same sample was also studied in work on T cells in Graves' hyperthyroidism and ophthalmopathy.

The sample here was peripheral blood mononuclear cells (PBMCs), taken at new diagnosis, from a patient treated with antithyroid drugs. All receptors derive from a woman between 40 and 65 years old with Graves disease.

This clonotype has more than one count but fewer than ten. The chain employs TRBV2 and TRBJ1-5; TRBD1 agrees at 8 bases. There are 14 residues in the CDR3. Losses at the gene ends were 6 bases for V and 5 bases for J; bases not matched to a gene: 6. The germline gives CDR1 SNHLY, CDR2 FYNNEI. The CDR3, as DNA: TGTGCCAGCAGCCACGACAGGGGTGATCAGCCCCAGCATTTT. Amino acids: CASSHDRGDQPQHF. Full variable domain (missing parts from reference TRBV2 and TRBJ1-5): EPEVTQTPSHQVTQMGQEVILRCVPISNHLYFYWYRQILGQKVEFLVSFYNNEISEKSEIFDDQFSVERPDGSNFTLKIRSTKLEDSAMYFCASSHDRGDQPQHFGDGTRLSIL.

The chain has TRBV25-1 and TRBJ1-1, with D possibly being TRBD1 (5 bases). Trimming cost V 6 bases and J 1 base, with 15 bases left between them. This CDR3 is built from 15 residues. CDR1 and CDR2 from the germline V gene are MGHDK and SYGVNS. CDR3 in amino acids: CASRRGVERNTEAFF. The CDR3, as DNA: TGTGCCAGCAGGAGGGGAGTTGAGAGGAACACTGAAGCTTTCTTT.

This clonotype appeared many times. This chain links TRBV11-2 with TRBJ1-2; D is unresolved. The CDR3 is 13 amino acids. Trimming cost V 5 bases and J 2 bases, with 9 bases left between them. Germline V gives CDR1 SGHAT, CDR2 FQNNGV. The CDR3 region is CASSPHGNYGYTF. CDR3 sequence (DNA): TGTGCCAGCAGCCCCCACGGAAACTATGGCTACACCTTC. The full variable domain, rest sourced from reference TRBV11-2 and TRBJ1-2, is EAGVAQSPRYKIIEKRQSVAFWCNPISGHATLYWYQQILGQGPKLLIQFQNNGVVDDSQLPKDRFSAERLKGVDSTLKIQPAKLEDSAVYLCASSPHGNYGYTFGSGTRLTVV.

A word on this clonotype: A much larger clone lies a single base off, so this may be a read error. V usage is TRBV18 and J usage is TRBJ1-2, with D unresolved. The CDR3 runs 14 residues. Germline values: CDR1 KGHSH, CDR2 LQKENI. CDR3 protein: CVSSPALRDYGYTF. The CDR3 DNA sequence: TGTGTCAGCTCACCGGCGTTACGGGACTATGGCTACACCTTC.

The gene calls are TRBV29-1 and TRBJ2-2; no clear D. The CDR3 is 11 residues long. Germline V gives CDR1 SQVTM, CDR2 ANQGSEA. The V end was cut by 4 bases, the J end by 5 bases, with 5 bases between. The CDR3 DNA reads TGCAGCGTTGTTTGGACCGGGGAGCTGTTTTTT. The encoded protein is CSVVWTGELFF.

This clonotype has only a few counts. The chain combines TRBV25-1 with TRBJ1-2; D may be TRBD1 (5 bases). CDR1 is MGHDK and CDR2 is SYGVNS in the germline V gene. The CDR3 spans 16 residues. The V end was cut by 3 bases, the J end by 4 bases, with 18 bases between. The CDR3 sequence: CASSERGHSNPYGYTF. The CDR3 coding sequence is TGTGCCAGCAGTGAGCGCGGACACTCGAACCCCTATGGCTACACCTTC.

The chain links TRBV12-3 or TRBV12-4 to TRBJ2-1, with no clear D. The CDR3 has 11 amino acids. V dropped 6 bases and J dropped 6 bases, with 6 bases sitting between them. CDR3 nucleotide sequence: TGTGCCAGCAGCGTTTTCAATGAGCAGTTCTTC. Translating it yields CASSVFNEQFF.

This clonotype was seen at least ten times. The chain joins TRBV3-1 to TRBJ2-3; TRBD2 matches at 8 bases. Per the germline V gene, CDR1 is LGHDT and CDR2 is YNNKEL (reference sequence). The CDR3 runs 16 residues. The V gene end was trimmed by 4 bases and the J gene end by 5 bases; junction bases not matched to a gene: 11. In DNA form, the CDR3 reads TGTGCCAGCAGCCCCTCTCACGGGGGGGCGGGAGATACGCAGTATTTT. The encoded protein is CASSPSHGGAGDTQYF.

The chain carries TRBV18 and TRBJ2-7; no clear D gene. The CDR3 spans 14 residues. The germline V and J ends were trimmed by 0 bases and 5 bases, with 11 bases remaining between them. Germline lookup yields CDR1 KGHSH and CDR2 LQKENI. This CDR3 is CASSPPSNSDEQYF. The CDR3 DNA reads TGTGCCAGCTCACCACCGTCGAACAGCGACGAGCAGTACTTC.

This clonotype was found many times. The CDR3 protein is CASSFPPTGQGKVYEQYF. The CDR3 DNA follows: TGTGCCAGCAGTTTCCCCCCTACGGGGCAGGGAAAGGTCTACGAGCAGTACTTC. The chain combines TRBV27 with TRBJ2-7, with D perhaps given as TRBD1 or TRBD2 (5 bases each). Trimming cost V 3 bases and J 3 bases, with 24 bases left between them. Germline CDR1 reads MNHEY; CDR2 reads SMNVEV (reference sequence). The CDR3 consists of 18 residues.

This clonotype was counted between two and nine times. V gene TRBV7-8 combines with J gene TRBJ2-7; D ambiguous. Per germline, CDR1 SGHVS and CDR2 FQNEAQ. V was trimmed by 0 bases and J by 0 bases, leaving 12 bases between them. The CDR3 is made up of 16 amino acids. CDR3 sequence (DNA): TGTGCCAGCAGCTTAGCGCCCCTCAACAGCTCCTACGAGCAGTACTTC. Its translation is CASSLAPLNSSYEQYF.